Following are 7 T cell receptor beta chains from one sample sequenced in a study of cytomegalovirus exposure and HLA in healthy donors. A multiplex PCR was run with 60 Vbeta primers and 13 Jbeta primers. The data were produced by immunoSEQ multiplex PCR, yet TCRdb's version contains in-frame clones alone and is incomplete. Of about 190,000 clones in the sample, about 90% were seen once. The sample was PBMCs. All receptors come from a man in his thirties or forties in good health and CMV-seronegative.

The J gene is TRBJ1-3, the V gene TRBV18; no firm D call. The length of the CDR3 is 14 residues. The V end lost 5 bases, the J end lost 8 bases, and 16 bases lay between the germline ends. Germline V gives CDR1 KGHSH, CDR2 LQKENI. The DNA for the CDR3 is TGTGCCAGCTCAACCGGGATACCCGGGGACACCATATATTTT. It specifies CASSTGIPGDTIYF.

This chain connects TRBV5-1 to TRBJ2-7; TRBD1 aligns across 9 bases. V lost 7 bases, J lost 6 bases, and 11 bases stayed unmatched. Germline lookup yields CDR1 SGHRS and CDR2 YFSETQ. This CDR3 has 14 amino acids. CDR3 amino acids: CASVPGTGSAEQYF. Here the CDR3 DNA reads TGCGCCAGCGTACCCGGGACAGGGTCTGCCGAGCAGTACTTC.

This clone was found once. The genes are TRBV7-9 and TRBJ2-4; D is perhaps TRBD1 (8 bases). Germline lookup yields CDR1 SEHNR and CDR2 FQNEAQ (reference sequence). The CDR3 loop spans 17 amino acids. V was shortened by 0 bases and J by 2 bases, with 14 bases between the two germline ends. CDR3 sequence (DNA): TGTGCCAGCAGCTTAGCCTACAGGGGGGGCCCCAAAAACATTCAGTACTTC. Its translation: CASSLAYRGGPKNIQYF. The whole variable domain, filled in from reference TRBV7-9 and TRBJ2-4, reads DTGVSQNPRHKITKRGQNVTFRCDPISEHNRLYWYRQTLGQGPEFLTYFQNEAQLEKSRLLSDRFSAERPKGSFSTLEIQRTEQGDSAMYLCASSLAYRGGPKNIQYFGAGTRLSVL.

V gene TRBV6-9 combines with J gene TRBJ1-1; maybe TRBD1 (5 bases). V lost 7 bases and J 6 bases, leaving 21 bases between the germline ends. Per germline, CDR1 MNHGY and CDR2 SVAAGI. This CDR3 has 15 residues. The CDR3 sequence is CASNWGGAPRAEAFF. The CDR3 bases are TGTGCCAGCAACTGGGGTGGGGCCCCCAGGGCTGAAGCTTTCTTT.

This clone was detected a few times. This chain uses TRBV6-1 with TRBJ2-6, with TRBD2 identical over 8 bases. The CDR3 is made up of 17 amino acids. Germline V CDR1 and CDR2: MNHNS, SASEGT. Trimming cost V 1 base and J 0 bases; bases outside gene matches: 2. The CDR3 here is CASSEGSGGSGANVLTF. CDR3 sequence (DNA): TGTGCCAGCAGTGAAGGGAGCGGGGGCTCTGGGGCCAACGTCCTGACTTTC.

The V gene is TRBV7-2, the J gene TRBJ2-5, with D uncertain. The V end lost 1 base, the J end lost 2 bases, and 11 bases lay between the germline ends. The CDR3 is 15 amino acids. CDR1 and CDR2 from the germline V gene are SGHTA and FQGNSA. The CDR3 reads CASSLGGLSQETQYF. CDR3 coding DNA: TGTGCCAGCAGCTTAGGTGGGCTCTCACAAGAGACCCAGTACTTC. Using reference TRBV7-2 and TRBJ2-5 for the parts outside the CDR3, the full variable domain is GAGVSQSPSNKVTEKGKDVELRCDPISGHTALYWYRQSLGQGLEFLIYFQGNSAPDKSGLPSDRFSAERTGGSVSTLTIQRTQQEDSAVYLCASSLGGLSQETQYFGPGTRLLVL.

The V gene is TRBV19, the J gene TRBJ1-5; D ambiguous. The CDR3 loop spans 14 amino acids. V shed 4 bases and J shed 2 bases, with 9 bases lying between them. CDR1 LNHDA and CDR2 SQIVND come from the germline V gene (reference sequence). For the CDR3, the DNA is TGTGCCAGTAGTAACGCCGGGGGCAATCAGCCCCAGCATTTT. Translated, it gives CASSNAGGNQPQHF.